Below, 26 T cell receptor beta chains from the same sample are listed, as sequenced in a study of T cells in localized non-small cell lung cancer. Produced via immunoSEQ multiplex PCR; TCRdb's table is partial and in-frame only. The table shows 24,000 or so clones, with just over 90% occurring only once. Material: peripheral blood, obtained before any cancer treatment. Receptors originate from a woman aged 35 to 69 with stage I lung adenocarcinoma.

The rearrangement uses TRBV28 and TRBJ1-1, with D tentatively TRBD1 (6 bases). This CDR3 comprises 13 residues. The ends were cut back, 6 bases at V and 13 bases at J, with 21 bases in the middle. CDR1 MDHEN and CDR2 SYDVKM come from the germline V gene. The CDR3 region is CASRDSLTLLLFF. In nucleotides, the CDR3 is TGTGCCAGCAGGGACAGCCTCACGCTGTTACTTTTCTTT. Supplemented by reference TRBV28 and TRBJ1-1, the full variable domain reads DVKVTQSSRYLVKRTGEKVFLECVQDMDHENMFWYRQDPGLGLRLIYFSYDVKMKEKGDIPEGYSVSREKKERFSLILESASTNQTSMYLCASRDSLTLLLFFGQGTRLTVV.

The chain links TRBV7-6 to TRBJ2-5; TRBD2 might be the D (5 bases). The V end was cut by 1 base, the J end by 5 bases, with 14 bases between. The germline gives CDR1 SGHVS, CDR2 FNYEAQ. The CDR3 runs to 15 residues. CDR3 DNA sequence: TGTGCCAGCAGCTTAGGAGCAGCCACGGGGGAGACCCAGTACTTC. It translates to CASSLGAATGETQYF.

The chain combines TRBV7-2 with TRBJ2-1, with D hard to call. Per germline, CDR1 SGHTA and CDR2 FQGNSA. V was cut by 2 bases and J by 5 bases, with 7 bases left in between. CDR3 size: 13 residues. CDR3 residues: CASSLTTNNEQFF. In DNA form, the CDR3 reads TGTGCCAGCAGCTTAACTACCAACAATGAGCAGTTCTTC.

V usage is TRBV6-6 and J usage is TRBJ2-4; D is ambiguous. V lost 2 bases to trimming and J lost 3 bases, with 8 bases between them. CDR1 and CDR2 from the germline V gene are MNHNY and SVGAGI (reference sequence). The CDR3 contains 14 residues. The DNA of the CDR3 is TGTGCCAGCAGTTACAGTACAGTCAAAAACATTCAGTACTTC. Translating it yields CASSYSTVKNIQYF.

The chain employs TRBV28 and TRBJ1-1, with D maybe TRBD1 (5 bases). V was shortened by 7 bases and J by 3 bases, with 21 bases between the two germline ends. The CDR3 is 16 residues long. Germline assignment: CDR1 MDHEN and CDR2 SYDVKM. CDR3 nucleotide sequence: TGTGCCAGCACGTCTGGGGCGCCGGTTATGGACACTGAAGCTTTCTTT. Residues: CASTSGAPVMDTEAFF.

CDR3 protein: CASSLDGLAGFRIEQYF. CDR3 in DNA: TGTGCCAGCAGCTTGGATGGACTAGCGGGATTTAGAATCGAGCAGTACTTC. The chain joins TRBV5-4 to TRBJ2-7; 12 bases are a match to TRBD2. The CDR3 runs 17 residues. V dropped 0 bases and J dropped 6; count of bases not matched to a gene: 10. Germline-derived CDR1 and CDR2 are SGHNT and YYREEE (reference sequence).

DNA of the CDR3: TGTGCCAGCAGTGGGCCAAGCGGAGAGACCCAGTACTTC. Its translation is CASSGPSGETQYF. The V call is TRBV2, the J call TRBJ2-5; D perhaps matches TRBD2 (5 bases). The V and J ends lost 4 bases and 4 bases respectively, with 10 bases between them. This CDR3 region has 13 residues. Germline V gene lookup returns CDR1 SNHLY and CDR2 FYNNEI.

The chain joins TRBV4-1 to TRBJ1-4, with a weak D call TRBD1 (5 bases). The CDR3 contains 15 residues. V was shortened by 1 base and J by 4 bases, with 10 bases between the two germline ends. Germline V gene lookup returns CDR1 MGHRA and CDR2 YSYEKL. As DNA, the CDR3 is TGCGCCAGCAGCCAAGCGTTCAGGGTTAATGAAAAACTGTTTTTT. It encodes CASSQAFRVNEKLFF.

V gene TRBV29-1 combines with J gene TRBJ2-1, with 7 bases that match TRBD2. Germline CDR1 is SQVTM and CDR2 is ANQGSEA. Losses at the gene ends were 6 bases for V and 0 bases for J; bases not matched to a gene: 2. The CDR3 is made up of 13 amino acids. CDR3 in DNA: TGCAGCGTCCGGACTAGCTCCTACAATGAGCAGTTCTTC. This sequence encodes CSVRTSSYNEQFF.

V and J are TRBV4-3 and TRBJ1-3; D is unclear. V dropped 1 base and J dropped 4 bases, with 14 bases sitting between them. CDR3 size: 16 residues. From germline, CDR1 is LGHNA and CDR2 YSLEER. This CDR3 reads CASSQGPVAAGNTIYF. The DNA for the CDR3 is TGCGCCAGCAGCCAAGGGCCCGTGGCGGCAGGAAACACCATATATTTT.

Written as DNA, the CDR3 is TGTGCCAGCAGCTCGCGGGAGCTAAATTACAATGAGCAGTTCTTC. This codes for CASSSRELNYNEQFF. The chain joins TRBV7-2 to TRBJ2-1; 7 bases are a match to TRBD2. Germline trimming cut 4 bases from V and 4 bases from J; bases unmatched to any gene: 7. The CDR3 length is 15 residues. CDR1 is SGHTA, CDR2 FQGNSA, per germline.

This chain connects TRBV11-1 to TRBJ2-7; TRBD2 aligns across 8 bases. Germline CDR1 is SGHAT and CDR2 is FQDESV (reference sequence). The J segment lost 4 bases and the V segment lost 4 bases, leaving 9 bases of the junction unmatched. This CDR3 region has 15 residues. CDR3 protein: CASSYPTAGEYEQYF. Here the CDR3 DNA reads TGTGCCAGCAGCTACCCCACAGCGGGAGAGTACGAGCAGTACTTC.

The chain recombines TRBV29-1 with TRBJ2-1, with a weak D call TRBD2 (5 bases). The CDR3 runs to 17 residues. Deletions cut 0 bases from V and 7 bases from J, with 22 bases between. CDR1 is SQVTM, CDR2 ANQGSEA, per germline. CDR3 loop: CSVEDLWADRGKNEQFF. DNA of the CDR3: TGCAGCGTTGAAGATCTATGGGCTGATCGGGGTAAGAATGAGCAGTTCTTC.

The chain is built from TRBV6-5 and TRBJ1-2; tentative D call: TRBD1 (6 bases). In germline, CDR1 is MNHEY, CDR2 SVGAGI. CDR3 length equals 14 residues. V shed 1 base and J shed 6 bases, with 12 bases lying between them. The CDR3 region is CASSYFRGSNGYTF. The CDR3 DNA reads TGTGCCAGCAGTTACTTCAGGGGCTCAAATGGCTACACCTTC.

The chain is built from TRBV5-5 and TRBJ1-5; D is unresolved. Germline V gene sequence: CDR1 SGHKS, CDR2 YYEKEE (reference sequence). The CDR3 sequence is 14 residues long. V was shortened by 0 bases and J by 5 bases, with 9 bases between the two germline ends. Here the CDR3 reads CASSLASGDQPQHF. The CDR3 DNA sequence: TGTGCCAGCAGCTTGGCCAGCGGGGATCAGCCCCAGCATTTT.

This rearrangement joins TRBV28 to TRBJ2-7; the D gene is possibly TRBD1 (5 bases). V was shortened by 6 bases and J by 5 bases, with 17 bases between the two germline ends. This CDR3 is built from 14 residues. Germline CDR1 reads MDHEN; CDR2 reads SYDVKM. Here the CDR3 reads CASSSSPGLHEQYF. The CDR3 DNA reads as TGTGCCAGCAGCAGCTCTCCAGGGCTGCACGAGCAGTACTTC.

The rearrangement uses TRBV4-3 and TRBJ2-1; 12 nucleotides agree with TRBD2. Germline V gene sequence: CDR1 LGHNA, CDR2 YSLEER. The CDR3 loop spans 15 amino acids. J lost 8 bases, V lost 4 bases, and 6 bases had no gene match. The CDR3 loop reads CASSPGLAGGHEQFF. The CDR3 coding sequence is TGCGCCAGCAGCCCGGGACTAGCGGGCGGGCATGAGCAGTTCTTC.

The chain recombines TRBV6-6 with TRBJ1-1, with TRBD1 matching 7 bases. The CDR3 length is 15 residues. CDR1 MNHNY and CDR2 SVGAGI come from the germline V gene (reference sequence). Germline trimming cut 5 bases from V and 3 bases from J; bases unmatched to any gene: 9. The CDR3 bases are TGTGCCAGCAGTACAAAGGGGGCTCTACACACTGAAGCTTTCTTT. Translated, it gives CASSTKGALHTEAFF.

The chain employs TRBV7-8 and TRBJ1-1; no reliable D call. Germline V gene data show CDR1 as SGHVS and CDR2 as FQNEAQ. The CDR3 contains 13 residues. Deletions cut 1 base from V and 8 bases from J, with 11 bases between. DNA of the CDR3: TGTGCCAGCAGCTTAGTCGGGCGCGGGGAAGCTTTCTTT. This codes for CASSLVGRGEAFF.

J is TRBJ2-7 and V is TRBV2; D is uncertain. This CDR3 spans 12 amino acids. The germline gives CDR1 SNHLY, CDR2 FYNNEI. V was pared by 6 bases and J by 5 bases, with 11 bases between. CDR3 region: CASRTWANEQYF. CDR3 nucleotide sequence: TGTGCCAGCAGAACCTGGGCAAACGAGCAGTACTTC. The whole variable domain, filled in from reference TRBV2 and TRBJ2-7, reads EPEVTQTPSHQVTQMGQEVILRCVPISNHLYFYWYRQILGQKVEFLVSFYNNEISEKSEIFDDQFSVERPDGSNFTLKIRSTKLEDSAMYFCASRTWANEQYFGPGTRLTVT.

The genes are TRBV8-2 and TRBJ2-6; TRBD2, as called in the table, went unchecked against the DNA. TRBV8-2 is a pseudogene. The CDR3 is 16 residues long. The DNA of the CDR3 is TGTGGCAAGTGCGGTATAACACAAAGTCGGGCCAACGTCCTGACTTTC. Encoded protein: CGKCGITQSRANVLTF.

This rearrangement joins TRBV7-2 to TRBJ2-3; D not certain. CDR1 is SGHTA, CDR2 FQGNSA, per germline. Between the trimmed V and J ends, which lost 4 bases and 2 bases, there was a span of 16 bases. The CDR3 consists of 16 residues. The CDR3 region has the DNA TGTGCCAGCAGCTCCACGCCCCCAACCTACACAGATACGCAGTATTTT. Its translation: CASSSTPPTYTDTQYF.

This chain links TRBV10-2 with TRBJ1-1, with D maybe TRBD1 (5 bases). The CDR3 consists of 13 residues. V was cut by 7 bases and J by 6 bases, with 15 bases left in between. Germline-derived CDR1 and CDR2 are WSHSY and SAAADI. CDR3 DNA: TGCGCCAGCACTTGGGAAGGGGTTGCTGAAGCTTTCTTT. It translates to CASTWEGVAEAFF.

The gene calls are TRBV28 and TRBJ2-7; tentative D call: TRBD2 (7 bases). The CDR3 consists of 15 residues. Germline CDR1 MDHEN, CDR2 SYDVKM. Trimming took 5 bases from V and 7 from J, leaving 21 bases between them. CDR3 residues: CASSPPGAGALEQYF. The CDR3 coding sequence is TGTGCCAGCAGTCCCCCGGGGGCGGGAGCGCTAGAGCAGTACTTC. Variable domain in full (rest from reference TRBV28 and TRBJ2-7): DVKVTQSSRYLVKRTGEKVFLECVQDMDHENMFWYRQDPGLGLRLIYFSYDVKMKEKGDIPEGYSVSREKKERFSLILESASTNQTSMYLCASSPPGAGALEQYFGPGTRLTVT.

The gene calls are TRBV6-5 and TRBJ2-3, with D perhaps matching TRBD2 (6 bases). Trimming took off 4 bases at V and 2 bases at J, with 10 bases between the two ends. This CDR3 comprises 14 residues. CDR1 and CDR2 from the germline V gene are MNHEY and SVGAGI. CDR3 DNA sequence: TGTGCCAGCAGTTCCCGGGACTCCACAGATACGCAGTATTTT. Its protein is CASSSRDSTDTQYF.

The rearrangement joins TRBV2 to TRBJ2-2, with 7 positions matching TRBD2. CDR1 and CDR2 (germline): SNHLY, FYNNEI. The ends lost 5 bases at V and 5 bases at J; junction bases unmatched: 8. The CDR3 spans 15 residues. The CDR3 sequence is CASSREGGPTGELFF. CDR3 nucleotides: TGTGCCAGCAGTAGGGAGGGAGGACCAACCGGGGAGCTGTTTTTT.